This T cell receptor (beta chain) was recovered during a study of shared clonotypes between healthy human individuals. This table comes from immunoSEQ multiplex PCR, and its TCRdb copy is limited to in-frame clones, with some not included. The sample holds 780,000 or so clones; 55% to 80% are singletons and the top ten take more than 1.5%. CDR1 and CDR2 (germline): SGDLS, YYNGEE. V lost 0 bases, J lost 3 bases, and 6 bases stayed unmatched. The CDR3 is made up of 16 amino acids. This TCR derives from a woman under 40 in good health. The J gene is TRBJ2-1, the V gene TRBV9; 7 bases agree with TRBD2. Sequencing used memory CD4+ T cells sorted from blood. As to subset: CD45RA-negative fraction. The CDR3 sequence is CASSVGWRGIYNEQFF. The CDR3 nucleotides read TGTGCCAGCAGCGTAGGCTGGCGGGGGATCTACAATGAGCAGTTCTTC.